This TCR beta chain was identified in a study of blood T cell repertoires in COVID-19. For the study at large: There were acute and convalescent COVID-19 samples, and they came from the United States, Italy and Spain.

As processed by the authors: How many nucleated cells were present was estimated from reference gene primer amplification. The assay was immunoSEQ multiplex PCR, and TCRdb's table has in-frame clones only and misses some. From that table come the V and J calls and clone size; the DNA was used to work out D and trimming. Counted here are 150,000 or so clones, roughly 80% occurring once; the ten biggest clones make up roughly 9%. Germline CDR1 is MNHNS and CDR2 is SASEGT. This CDR3 has 14 residues. The V and J ends lost 5 bases and 4 bases, in that order; junction bases with no gene match: 6. The sequencing sample was made of peripheral blood. This chain links TRBV6-1 with TRBJ1-2, with 8 bases that match TRBD1. The TCR sequence derives from a woman aged 45-65 years with active or convalescent COVID-19. The CDR3 DNA is TGTGCCAGCAGTTCCCAGGGGGCTAGCTATGGCTACACCTTC. Translating it yields CASSSQGASYGYTF.